This T cell receptor (beta chain) was sequenced during a study of chemoradiotherapy in HPV16-positive cancers. TCRdb keeps only in-frame clones here, not all; method: immunoSEQ multiplex PCR. The repertoire holds approximately 30,000 clones, around 88% seen once, with 4.8% in the top ten. This CDR3 is built from 20 residues. CDR1 and CDR2 from the germline V gene are SGHDN and FVKESK. Trimming cost V 1 base and J 3 bases; bases outside gene matches: 14. The receptor's source is a human donor with HPV-associated anogenital cancer. The gene calls are TRBV14 and TRBJ2-1; 11 nucleotides line up with TRBD2. This material consisted of blood, taken from a patient who underwent chemoradiotherapy. CDR3 region: CASSQGPSGGTFSYYNEQFF. The CDR3 nucleotides read TGTGCCAGCAGCCAAGGTCCTAGCGGGGGGACCTTCTCCTACTACAATGAGCAGTTCTTC.